This T cell receptor (beta chain) appears in the sequencing data of a study of CD8 T cells in ankylosing spondylitis. This CDR3 has 14 residues. The V gene lost 8 bases and the J gene lost 0 bases, with 11 bases spanning the gap. Germline lookup yields CDR1 MDHEN and CDR2 SYDVKM. A single record per CDR3 protein comes from TCRdb applying MiXCR to the 5' RACE reads. The sample records a few hundred thousand distinct CDR3 sequences, less than 25% being singletons. This clonotype turned up a few times. Antigen specificity is unknown. Study-wide results and caveats: Reportedly, disease-linked clones are significantly enriched in ankylosing spondylitis patients' matched synovial fluid.

This sequence was found in a female donor with ankylosing spondylitis or in good health (not recorded which). The chain uses TRBV28 and TRBJ1-5, with D possibly being TRBD1 (5 bases). Input material: blood, either unsorted or a sorted T cell fraction (not recorded which). CDR3 DNA sequence: TGTGCCAGCGGGACTGGGGGTAGCAATCAGCCCCAGCATTTT. Protein sequence: CASGTGGSNQPQHF.